One sample yielded the 10 T cell receptor beta chains listed below, sequenced in a study of cytomegalovirus exposure and HLA in healthy donors. The PCR used 60 Vbeta and 13 Jbeta primers. TCRdb keeps only in-frame clones here, not all; method: immunoSEQ multiplex PCR. The sample records 200,000 to 250,000 clones, under 80% being singletons. Source material: PBMCs. Every receptor here comes from a woman aged 30 to 39 in good health and CMV-seronegative.

The J gene is TRBJ1-1, the V gene TRBV11-3, with 7 bases aligning to TRBD1. This CDR3 is built from 16 residues. The V and J ends lost 2 bases and 3 bases, in that order; junction bases with no gene match: 9. CDR1 SGHNT and CDR2 YENEEA come from the germline V gene. CDR3 DNA sequence: TGTGCCAGCAGCTTACTCCCATCAACAGGGGACACTGAAGCTTTCTTT. It specifies CASSLLPSTGDTEAFF. Supplemented by reference TRBV11-3 and TRBJ1-1, the full variable domain reads EAGVVQSPRYKIIEKKQPVAFWCNPISGHNTLYWYLQNLGQGPELLIRYENEEAVDDSQLPKDRFSAERLKGVDSTLKIQPAELGDSAVYLCASSLLPSTGDTEAFFGQGTRLTVV.

The V gene is TRBV27, the J gene TRBJ2-7; 10 positions match TRBD2. Germline CDR1 and CDR2: MNHEY and SMNVEV (reference sequence). CDR3 size: 15 residues. Unmatched junction bases numbered 4, after V lost 2 bases and J lost 3 bases. For the CDR3, the DNA is TGTGCCAGCAGTTTACAGGCTAGCGGGAGCTACGAGCAGTACTTC. This translates into CASSLQASGSYEQYF.

CDR3 DNA: TGCGCCAGCAGCCAAGATGGGGGGGTCATTAACACCGGGGAGCTGTTTTTT. This gives the protein CASSQDGGVINTGELFF. The chain carries TRBV4-1 and TRBJ2-2, with 7 bases fitting TRBD2. V gave up 0 bases and J gave up 2 bases; unmatched junction bases: 6. This CDR3 region has 17 residues. CDR1 MGHRA and CDR2 YSYEKL come from the germline V gene.

V is TRBV9 and J is TRBJ1-2, with TRBD1 identical over 8 bases. V shed 2 bases, J shed 1 base, and the junction held 4 bases outside the gene matches. CDR3 length: 15 amino acids. Germline CDR1 SGDLS, CDR2 YYNGEE. CDR3 sequence: CASSVAGGHNYGYTF. The CDR3 DNA reads as TGTGCCAGCAGCGTCGCAGGGGGCCATAACTATGGCTACACCTTC.

This clone has more than one count but fewer than ten. The rearrangement joins TRBV5-5 to TRBJ1-4; TRBD1 might be the D (5 bases). The CDR3 covers 14 residues. CDR1 and CDR2 (germline): SGHKS, YYEKEE (reference sequence). Deletions cut 2 bases from V and 5 bases from J, with 10 bases between. DNA of the CDR3: TGTGCCAGCAGCTTTAGGGGCACAAATGAAAAACTGTTTTTT. This codes for CASSFRGTNEKLFF.

V is TRBV5-4 and J is TRBJ1-1; 7 bases fit TRBD1. Germline CDR1 SGHNT, CDR2 YYREEE (reference sequence). CDR3 size: 13 residues. The J segment lost 6 bases and the V segment lost 2 bases, leaving 4 bases of the junction unmatched. This CDR3 is CASSFPGGAEAFF. The CDR3 region has the DNA TGTGCCAGCAGCTTTCCAGGGGGTGCTGAAGCTTTCTTT.

V and J are TRBV2 and TRBJ2-1; 9 bases map to TRBD2. The CDR3 has 15 amino acids. Germline V lookup: CDR1 SNHLY, CDR2 FYNNEI. The J segment lost 3 bases and the V segment lost 7 bases, leaving 7 bases of the junction unmatched. CDR3 amino acids: CASIRRTSVYNEQFF. For the CDR3, the DNA is TGTGCCAGCATCCGGAGGACTAGCGTCTACAATGAGCAGTTCTTC.

Points on this clone: Its ends do not fully match the called genes, so a read error is possible. The chain recombines TRBV13 with TRBJ2-7; the D is unclear. The CDR3 has 12 amino acids. Germline V gene data show CDR1 as PRHDT and CDR2 as FYEKMQ (reference sequence). This chain's CDR3 is CASSRGNYEQSF. The DNA for the CDR3 is TGTGCCAGCAGCCGCGGCAACTACGAGCAGTCCTTC.

V and J are TRBV9 and TRBJ1-2; 8 positions match TRBD1. CDR1 and CDR2 from the germline V gene are SGDLS and YYNGEE. The ends lost 6 bases at V and 2 bases at J; junction bases unmatched: 6. The CDR3 totals 14 residues. The CDR3: CASTPGTGNYGYTF. CDR3 nucleotide sequence: TGTGCCAGCACTCCCGGGACAGGCAACTATGGCTACACCTTC.

Regarding this clone: At one of its ends the junction is not consistent with the germline gene, which may arise from a read error. CDR3 DNA sequence: TGTGCCAGCAGCCCTAACGCCCCCGTGGCAGGAGGCTACCCCTTC. It yields the protein CASSPNAPVAGGYPF. J is TRBJ1-2 and V is TRBV7-2; no reliable D call. This CDR3 comprises 15 residues. Germline assignment: CDR1 SGHTA and CDR2 FQGNSA.